Below are 13 T cell receptor beta chains sequenced from a single sample in a study of T-cell reconstitution after alpha-beta-depleted transplantation in children. This sample's TCRbeta library carried unique molecular identifier barcodes. In TCRdb, the PCR reads were re-called with MiXCR into one record per CDR3 protein. Among a few hundred thousand distinct CDR3 sequences listed, 10% were seen once. This material consisted of PBMCs, taken before TCRalphabeta/CD19-depleted stem cell transplant. Every receptor here comes from a boy younger than two with acute myeloid leukemia, due to receive a stem cell transplant.

Many counts were recorded for this clonotype. The chain is built from TRBV25-1 and TRBJ1-6, with D unclear. With 3 bases removed from V and 0 bases from J, the gap between germline ends came to 9 bases. The CDR3 is made up of 16 amino acids. The germline gives CDR1 MGHDK, CDR2 SYGVNS. CDR3 bases: TGTGCCAGCAGTGAGGCCTGGGGCTCCTATAATTCACCCCTCCACTTT. The encoded protein is CASSEAWGSYNSPLHF.

This clonotype is labeled medium-sized (0.01 to 0.1%). The chain employs TRBV2 and TRBJ1-5, with TRBD1 identical over 8 bases. V gave up 10 bases and J gave up 6 bases; unmatched junction bases: 5. The CDR3 contains 12 residues. Germline assignment: CDR1 SNHLY and CDR2 FYNNEI. The CDR3 spells CAIGTGTQPQHF. The DNA of the CDR3 is TGTGCCATCGGGACAGGAACTCAGCCCCAGCATTTT.

This clonotype was seen a handful of times. Compared with germline, one end of the junction differs, possibly owing to a read error. This chain uses TRBV20-1 with TRBJ2-2; no definite D call. Looked up from germline, CDR1 is DFQATT and CDR2 is SNEGSKA (reference sequence). The CDR3 is 16 amino acids. CDR3 in DNA: TGCTGTGCTAGAGATGCCAGCCGTTCGAACACCGGGGAGCTGTTTTTT. It codes for CCARDASRSNTGELFF.

This clonotype came up many times. This chain uses TRBV5-1 with TRBJ1-5; tentatively, D is TRBD1 (5 bases). The CDR3 runs 14 residues. Trimming cost V 0 bases and J 7 bases, with 11 bases left between them. Looked up from germline, CDR1 is SGHRS and CDR2 is YFSETQ. The CDR3 loop is CASSLEGTGQPQHF. The CDR3 DNA sequence: TGCGCCAGCAGCTTGGAAGGGACTGGGCAGCCCCAGCATTTT.

In its sample, this clonotype was seen many times. The chain links TRBV20-1 to TRBJ2-1, with D possibly TRBD2 on 5 matching bases. Per the germline V gene, CDR1 is DFQATT and CDR2 is SNEGSKA (reference sequence). The CDR3 contains 13 residues. With 1 base removed from V and 2 bases from J, the gap between germline ends came to 6 bases. The CDR3 reads CSARAGAYNEQFF. CDR3 coding DNA: TGCAGTGCTAGAGCCGGGGCCTACAATGAGCAGTTCTTC.

This clonotype was seen many times. The chain combines TRBV11-2 with TRBJ2-1; D not resolved. V shed 1 base and J shed 0 bases, with 16 bases lying between them. CDR1 and CDR2 (germline): SGHAT, FQNNGV. The CDR3 is 18 amino acids. The CDR3 coding sequence is TGTGCCAGCAGCTTAGTCCCCATGATCGTTAGCTCCTACAATGAGCAGTTCTTC. This encodes CASSLVPMIVSSYNEQFF.

This clonotype was found many times. The J gene is TRBJ1-5, the V gene TRBV10-3, with 7 bases matching TRBD1. The CDR3 has 14 amino acids. The germline V gene has CDR1 ENHRY and CDR2 SYGVKD. V lost 0 bases to trimming and J lost 7 bases; unmatched junction nucleotides: 3. The CDR3 loop is CAISESTGWQPQHF. The CDR3 DNA is TGTGCCATCAGTGAGTCGACAGGGTGGCAGCCCCAGCATTTT.

The genes are TRBV7-6 and TRBJ1-4, with D unclear. Trimming stripped 0 bases from V and 8 bases from J, with 7 bases between. The CDR3 spans 13 residues. Germline-derived CDR1 and CDR2 are SGHVS and FNYEAQ. In DNA form, the CDR3 reads TGTGCCAGCAGCTTAGCGGGGAACGAAAAACTGTTTTTT. Protein sequence: CASSLAGNEKLFF.

This clonotype was seen repeatedly, ten times or more. V is TRBV19 and J is TRBJ1-1; tentatively, D is TRBD1 (5 bases). The V gene's germline CDR1 is LNHDA and CDR2 SQIVND (reference sequence). Trimming cost V 7 bases and J 1 base, with 22 bases left between them. CDR3 length: 17 residues. The CDR3 region is CASIPRVGGGTNTEAFF. The CDR3 DNA reads as TGTGCCAGTATTCCCAGGGTCGGAGGCGGTACGAACACTGAAGCTTTCTTT.

This clonotype was counted at least ten times. The chain uses TRBV5-1 and TRBJ1-2; TRBD1 might be the D (6 bases). Germline-derived CDR1 and CDR2 are SGHRS and YFSETQ. This CDR3 has 13 residues. V lost 0 bases and J 5 bases, leaving 8 bases between the germline ends. The CDR3: CASSLDRVYGYTF. The CDR3 DNA is TGCGCCAGCAGCTTGGACAGGGTTTATGGCTACACCTTC.

This clonotype was picked up many times. The chain links TRBV14 to TRBJ2-7; 13 bases map to TRBD2. The J segment lost 2 bases and the V segment lost 3 bases, leaving 1 base of the junction unmatched. Germline CDR1 reads SGHDN; CDR2 reads FVKESK. This CDR3 region has 15 residues. CDR3 sequence: CASSHTSGRAYEQYF. CDR3 DNA: TGTGCCAGCAGCCATACTAGCGGGAGGGCCTACGAGCAGTACTTC.

This clonotype was detected ten times or more. The chain has TRBV24-1 and TRBJ2-4; no clear D gene. This CDR3 has 15 amino acids. Trimming cost V 3 bases and J 0 bases, with 8 bases left between them. Germline V gene data show CDR1 as KGHDR and CDR2 as SFDVKD. Written as DNA, the CDR3 is TGTGCCACCAGTGATGGTGGAAGAGCCAAAAACATTCAGTACTTC. It codes for CATSDGGRAKNIQYF.

The V call is TRBV4-1, the J call TRBJ2-6; D might be TRBD1 (6 bases). This CDR3 spans 15 amino acids. The ends were cut back, 1 base at V and 4 bases at J, with 8 bases in the middle. CDR1 and CDR2 (germline): MGHRA, YSYEKL. CDR3 sequence: CASSQVGTGANVLTF. The CDR3 DNA is TGCGCCAGCAGCCAAGTAGGGACAGGGGCCAACGTCCTGACTTTC.